These T cell receptor beta chains were read from a single sample in a study of OX40 agonist ivuxolimab in advanced cancers. Only in-frame clones appear in the TCRdb table, and some are missing; sequencing was by immunoSEQ multiplex PCR. The sample yields approximately 100,000 clones, about 84% seen once. Sequencing was performed on CD4+ or CD8+ T cells sorted from blood, taken in a trial of the OX40 agonist ivuxolimab. The receptors stem from an adult with an advanced solid tumor such as melanoma, head and neck, liver or kidney cancer. The CDR3 runs from the conserved cysteine through the conserved F or W. Each record gives: D gene, V gene, CDR3 length, clone size, J gene, CDR3 protein, CDR3 DNA. The D gene is left open where the match is weak. Some rows have no size entry. The others give once, few or many, or a class for an expanded clone.

D gene: TRBD2
V gene: TRBV10-3
CDR3 length: 16
clone size: .
J gene: TRBJ2-3
CDR3 protein: CAISELAGFSTDTQYF
CDR3 DNA: TGTGCCATCAGTGAACTAGCGGGATTTAGCACAGATACGCAGTATTTT

D gene: .
V gene: TRBV12-5
CDR3 length: 13
clone size: .
J gene: TRBJ2-1
CDR3 protein: CASVGGYYNEQFF
CDR3 DNA: TGTGCTAGTGTGGGTGGATACTACAATGAGCAGTTCTTC

D gene: TRBD1
V gene: TRBV4-1
CDR3 length: 20
clone size: .
J gene: TRBJ2-1
CDR3 protein: CASSQAFGDRGAGLRDEQFF
CDR3 DNA: TGCGCCAGCAGCCAAGCCTTCGGGGACAGGGGAGCGGGTCTTCGGGATGAGCAGTTCTTC

D gene: .
V gene: TRBV6-1
CDR3 length: 12
clone size: once
J gene: TRBJ2-7
CDR3 protein: CATSQDSYEQYF
CDR3 DNA: TGTGCCACCAGTCAGGACTCCTACGAGCAGTACTTC

D gene: .
V gene: TRBV6-1
CDR3 length: 17
clone size: .
J gene: TRBJ1-4
CDR3 protein: CASSESPWNRIIEKLFF
CDR3 DNA: TGTGCCAGCAGTGAATCCCCCTGGAACAGAATAATAGAAAAACTGTTTTTT

D gene: .
V gene: TRBV5-4
CDR3 length: 13
clone size: .
J gene: TRBJ2-7
CDR3 protein: CASSWDPNGEQYF
CDR3 DNA: TGTGCCAGCAGCTGGGACCCGAACGGCGAGCAGTACTTC

D gene: .
V gene: TRBV7-9
CDR3 length: 13
clone size: .
J gene: TRBJ1-5
CDR3 protein: CASTREVGQPQHF
CDR3 DNA: TGTGCCAGCACTAGGGAGGTCGGGCAGCCCCAGCATTTT

D gene: .
V gene: TRBV19
CDR3 length: 13
clone size: .
J gene: TRBJ2-7
CDR3 protein: CASSATDSYEQYF
CDR3 DNA: TGTGCCAGTAGTGCTACCGACAGCTACGAGCAGTACTTC

D gene: TRBD1
V gene: TRBV14
CDR3 length: 15
clone size: .
J gene: TRBJ1-1
CDR3 protein: CASSYDRGLNTEAFF
CDR3 DNA: TGTGCCAGCAGCTACGACAGGGGGTTGAACACTGAAGCTTTCTTT

D gene: .
V gene: TRBV5-1
CDR3 length: 15
clone size: .
J gene: TRBJ2-2
CDR3 protein: CASSLESRDTGELFF
CDR3 DNA: TGCGCCAGCAGCTTGGAAAGCCGGGACACCGGGGAGCTGTTTTTT